Below are 24 T cell receptor beta chains sequenced from a single sample in a study of CD8+ T cells in alopecia areata. Reverse transcribed after extraction, RNA yielded cDNA as the sequencing template. Sequencing was performed with immunoSEQ multiplex PCR; in TCRdb, only in-frame clones are kept and a portion is missing. Of 150,000 to 200,000 clones in the sample, roughly 60% were seen once. The sample's treatment: oral pan-JAK inhibitor, 5-10 mg twice daily. This specimen consisted of CD4+ T cells sorted from blood, obtained at week 24, from a patient treated with tofacitinib. These receptors all come from a human donor with alopecia areata.

Of note for this clone: Germline and junction disagree at one end, which may indicate a read error. The chain has TRBV10-3 and TRBJ1-5, with 7 bases matching TRBD1. This CDR3 spans 13 amino acids. Germline loops: CDR1 ENHRY, CDR2 SYGVKD. The CDR3 reads CAISGQADQPQHF. The CDR3 region has the DNA TGTGCCATAAGTGGACAGGCCGATCAGCCCCAGCATTTT.

This chain uses TRBV29-1 with TRBJ1-2, with D possibly matching TRBD1 (5 bases). Trimming stripped 4 bases from V and 4 bases from J, with 16 bases between. Per germline, CDR1 SQVTM and CDR2 ANQGSEA. CDR3 length equals 14 residues. The CDR3 is CSVVGDRGSYGYTF. DNA for the CDR3: TGCAGCGTTGTAGGGGACCGCGGCAGCTATGGCTACACCTTC.

The chain combines TRBV7-9 with TRBJ1-5; possibly TRBD1 for D (6 bases). This CDR3 has 11 amino acids. CDR1 is SEHNR, CDR2 FQNEAQ, per germline (reference sequence). V lost 5 bases and J lost 13, with 12 bases in between. CDR3 residues: CASSEGGPQHF. The CDR3 nucleotides read TGTGCCAGCAGCGAGGGGGGGCCACAGCATTTT.

This chain uses TRBV29-1 with TRBJ2-3, with TRBD2 identical over 10 bases. The CDR3 totals 16 residues. Germline V gene data show CDR1 as SQVTM and CDR2 as ANQGSEA. With 6 bases clipped from V and 2 bases from J, the junction kept 11 bases outside the gene matches. The CDR3 loop is CSVGPTSGVNTDTQYF. The CDR3 DNA is TGCAGCGTCGGCCCCACTAGCGGGGTAAACACAGATACGCAGTATTTT.

The chain combines TRBV7-8 with TRBJ2-7; 9 bases are shared with TRBD1. The CDR3 length is 18 residues. V shed 5 bases, J shed 3 bases, and the junction held 17 bases outside the gene matches. The germline V gene has CDR1 SGHVS and CDR2 FQNEAQ. CDR3 sequence: CASSPPLSRTGVVYEQYF. CDR3 nucleotides: TGTGCCAGCAGCCCACCCCTGAGCCGGACAGGGGTAGTCTACGAGCAGTACTTC.

The chain joins TRBV29-1 to TRBJ1-2; D is unresolved. The V gene's germline CDR1 is SQVTM and CDR2 ANQGSEA. The CDR3 contains 13 residues. Trimming removed 6 bases from V and 6 bases from J, with 17 bases in between. The CDR3: CSVRTSGYDGYTF. The DNA for the CDR3 is TGCAGCGTAAGAACCTCAGGATATGATGGCTACACCTTC.

The chain employs TRBV25-1 and TRBJ2-1; tentatively, D is TRBD2 (7 bases). V was shortened by 3 bases and J by 3 bases, with 12 bases between the two germline ends. Germline V lookup: CDR1 MGHDK, CDR2 SYGVNS. The CDR3 extends over 15 amino acids. CDR3 nucleotide sequence: TGTGCCAGCAGTGATTCGGGGGGCAACTACAATGAGCAGTTCTTC. Translation: CASSDSGGNYNEQFF.

The V gene is TRBV29-1, the J gene TRBJ1-2; D gene unclear. Germline V gene data show CDR1 as SQVTM and CDR2 as ANQGSEA. The V end was cut by 4 bases, the J end by 8 bases, with 11 bases between. The CDR3 consists of 11 residues. The CDR3 DNA reads TGCAGCGTTGGGAGGGCGCTGGGCTACACCTTC. It codes for CSVGRALGYTF.

The J gene is TRBJ1-2, the V gene TRBV29-1; TRBD1 agrees at 8 bases. The CDR3 runs 14 residues. In germline, CDR1 is SQVTM, CDR2 ANQGSEA. J was trimmed by 8 bases and V by 3 bases; bases with no gene match: 11. CDR3 amino acids: CSVENDRGGWGYTF. For the CDR3, the DNA is TGCAGCGTTGAGAACGACAGGGGAGGATGGGGCTACACCTTC. The full variable domain, in which reference TRBV29-1 and TRBJ1-2 provide the parts outside the CDR3, is SAVISQKPSRDICQRGTSLTIQCQVDSQVTMMFWYRQQPGQSLTLIATANQGSEATYESGFVIDKFPISRPNLTFSTLTVSNMSPEDSSIYLCSVENDRGGWGYTFGSGTRLTVV.

This clone was seen at least ten times. V usage is TRBV5-8 and J usage is TRBJ2-2; 7 positions agree with TRBD1. The CDR3 is 14 residues long. The germline gives CDR1 SGHTS, CDR2 YDEGEE. V shed 3 bases, J shed 3 bases, and the junction held 2 bases outside the gene matches. As DNA, the CDR3 is TGTGCCAGCAGCTCGGGACAGCACACCGGGGAGCTGTTTTTT. It specifies CASSSGQHTGELFF.

The table lists this clone with many counts. This rearrangement joins TRBV6-1 to TRBJ2-7; maybe TRBD2 (6 bases). This CDR3 is built from 13 residues. Germline-derived CDR1 and CDR2 are MNHNS and SASEGT. Trimming removed 6 bases at V and 5 bases at J, with 14 bases between. CDR3 nucleotide sequence: TGTGCCAGCAGGACCGGGAGCAGGGACGAGCAGTACTTC. As protein: CASRTGSRDEQYF.

The rearrangement joins TRBV10-3 to TRBJ1-1; 7 nucleotides match TRBD1. The CDR3 sequence is 14 residues long. Germline V CDR1 and CDR2: ENHRY, SYGVKD. Germline trimming cut 11 bases from V and 1 base from J; bases unmatched to any gene: 10. The CDR3 protein is CAVSRDRTNTEAFF. As DNA, the CDR3 is TGTGCCGTAAGCCGGGACAGAACGAACACTGAAGCTTTCTTT.

The table lists this clone with a few counts. The rearrangement joins TRBV27 to TRBJ1-2; TRBD1 matches at 7 bases. V trimming: 8 bases; J trimming: 8 bases; junction bases outside the gene matches: 17. Per germline, CDR1 MNHEY and CDR2 SMNVEV (reference sequence). This CDR3 has 15 amino acids. The CDR3 reads CASAQHGTALRGYTF. As DNA, the CDR3 is TGTGCCAGCGCACAGCACGGGACAGCTCTTAGGGGCTACACCTTC.

The chain couples TRBV30 to TRBJ2-1; D is ambiguous. This CDR3 region has 12 residues. Per the germline V gene, CDR1 is GTSNPN and CDR2 is SVGIG (reference sequence). V was trimmed by 2 bases and J by 9 bases, leaving 11 bases between them. The CDR3 here is CAWSPPQSEQFF. The DNA of the CDR3 is TGTGCCTGGAGTCCTCCGCAGAGTGAGCAGTTCTTC. Based on the CDR3 plus reference TRBV30 and TRBJ2-1, the full variable domain is SQTIHQWPATLVQPVGSPLSLECTVEGTSNPNLYWYRQAAGRGLQLLFYSVGIGQISSEVPQNLSASRPQDRQFILSSKKLLLSDSGFYLCAWSPPQSEQFFGPGTRLTVL.

This clone appeared once. It may be a read error: a sequence one base away is much more abundant. The chain couples TRBV5-6 to TRBJ2-7; the D gene is possibly TRBD2 (5 bases). CDR1 and CDR2 from the germline V gene are SGHDT and YYEEEE. This CDR3 spans 11 amino acids. Trimming cost V 3 bases and J 4 bases, with 5 bases left between them. Here the CDR3 reads CASSSGYEQYF. DNA for the CDR3: TGTGCCAGCAGCTCGGGGTACGAGCAGTACTTC.

This chain joins TRBV10-3 and TRBJ1-1; unclear D gene. CDR3 length equals 14 residues. Germline CDR1 and CDR2: ENHRY and SYGVKD. With 6 bases removed from V and 7 bases from J, the gap between germline ends came to 18 bases. The CDR3 loop is CAIRNQEGSSEAFF. The DNA of the CDR3 is TGTGCCATCAGGAACCAAGAGGGTTCTAGTGAAGCTTTCTTT.

This rearrangement joins TRBV4-3 to TRBJ1-5, with 7 positions matching TRBD1. V was clipped by 3 bases and J by 0 bases; unmatched bases: 8. The CDR3 spans 17 residues. CDR1 and CDR2 from the germline V gene are LGHNA and YSLEER. The CDR3 DNA reads as TGCGCCAGCAGCCAGGATACAGGGGTTTATAGCAATCAGCCCCAGCATTTT. Translated, it gives CASSQDTGVYSNQPQHF.

The CDR3 reads CASSLPTGNTGELFF. DNA for the CDR3: TGTGCCAGCAGCTTGCCGACAGGGAACACCGGGGAGCTGTTTTTT. This sequence joins TRBV5-4 and TRBJ2-2, with a possible D match to TRBD1 (6 bases). V lost 1 base, J lost 1 base, and 8 bases lay in between. This CDR3 has 15 residues. Germline V gene lookup returns CDR1 SGHNT and CDR2 YYREEE (reference sequence).

In this sample, this clone turned up a few times. The rearrangement joins TRBV7-9 to TRBJ1-5; D is uncertain. In germline, CDR1 is SEHNR, CDR2 FQNEAQ (reference sequence). The CDR3 has 13 residues. The V and J ends lost 1 base and 9 bases respectively, with 10 bases between them. CDR3 sequence reads: CASSLDVSGPQHF. CDR3 DNA sequence: TGTGCCAGCAGCTTAGATGTATCAGGGCCCCAGCATTTT.

The chain couples TRBV6-1 to TRBJ2-7; maybe TRBD1 (5 bases). The CDR3 covers 13 residues. V lost 5 bases to trimming and J lost 2 bases, with 10 bases between them. Germline-derived CDR1 and CDR2 are MNHNS and SASEGT. Here the CDR3 DNA reads TGTGCCAGCAGTAAAGACAGAACCTACGAGCAGTACTTC. Translated: CASSKDRTYEQYF.

This clone has a handful of counts. Other nucleotide sequences in the sample specify the same CDR3. The rearrangement joins TRBV29-1 to TRBJ1-2; 7 bases align to TRBD1. J was trimmed by 2 bases and V by 7 bases; bases with no gene match: 4. The CDR3 length is 12 residues. Per the germline V gene, CDR1 is SQVTM and CDR2 is ANQGSEA. CDR3 loop: CSARDSNYGYTF. In nucleotides, the CDR3 is TGCAGCGCCCGGGACAGCAACTATGGCTACACCTTC.

The table lists this clone with a few counts. V gene TRBV10-3 combines with J gene TRBJ1-2, with TRBD1 matching over 9 bases. The CDR3 has 13 amino acids. After removal of 7 bases from V and 7 bases from J, the junction contained 7 bases not matched to a gene. Germline V gene lookup returns CDR1 ENHRY and CDR2 SYGVKD. CDR3 amino acids: CAITGQGSAGYTF. DNA for the CDR3: TGTGCCATCACAGGACAGGGGTCGGCTGGCTACACCTTC.

The rearrangement links TRBV2 to TRBJ1-2, with D perhaps matching TRBD1 (5 bases). The CDR3 is made up of 15 amino acids. Germline V gives CDR1 SNHLY, CDR2 FYNNEI. With 4 bases removed from V and 8 bases from J, the gap between germline ends came to 20 bases. CDR3 sequence: CASSGVGLPGEGYTF. The CDR3 DNA is TGTGCCAGCAGTGGGGTAGGCCTCCCGGGGGAAGGCTACACCTTC. The full variable domain, with the rest looked up from reference TRBV2 and TRBJ1-2, is EPEVTQTPSHQVTQMGQEVILRCVPISNHLYFYWYRQILGQKVEFLVSFYNNEISEKSEIFDDQFSVERPDGSNFTLKIRSTKLEDSAMYFCASSGVGLPGEGYTFGSGTRLTVV.

The sample holds a few counts of this clone. The chain recombines TRBV6-1 with TRBJ2-7; TRBD1 matches at 7 bases. J lost 2 bases, V lost 6 bases, and 4 bases had no gene match. The germline CDR1 and CDR2 sequences are MNHNS and SASEGT. The CDR3 totals 13 residues. The CDR3 loop is CASSRDRTYEQYF. CDR3 DNA sequence: TGTGCCAGCAGCCGGGACAGAACCTACGAGCAGTACTTC.